The next 22 T cell receptor beta chains were all read from a single sample in a study of T-cell reconstitution after alpha-beta-depleted transplantation in children. For TCRbeta, the library was prepared with unique molecular identifiers. Via MiXCR, TCRdb re-called the PCR reads, giving one row per CDR3 protein. The sample has about 830,000 distinct CDR3 sequences, about 15% seen once; the top ten hold under 6%. The sequenced sample was PBMCs, mostly from graft donor cells, obtained 360 days after TCRalphabeta/CD19-depleted stem cell transplant. The receptors derive from a male patient aged 10 to 17 who had a stem cell transplant for acute lymphoblastic leukemia, so the T cells may come from the graft donor.

The table lists this clonotype with many counts. The chain combines TRBV4-1 with TRBJ2-1; D is unclear. The CDR3 runs 16 residues. Trimming left V 0 bases short and J 0 bases short, with 9 bases between. Looked up from germline, CDR1 is MGHRA and CDR2 is YSYEKL. The CDR3 DNA follows: TGCGCCAGCAGCCAAGAACACCCTAACTCCTACAATGAGCAGTTCTTC. Its protein product is CASSQEHPNSYNEQFF.

This chain links TRBV19 with TRBJ2-1; D perhaps matches TRBD2 (5 bases). The germline V and J ends were trimmed by 3 bases and 0 bases, with 18 bases remaining between them. CDR3 size: 18 residues. Germline assignment: CDR1 LNHDA and CDR2 SQIVND (reference sequence). The CDR3 nucleotides read TGTGCCAGTAGTATTATCGGCGGGTTGGTGAGCTCCTACAATGAGCAGTTCTTC. Encoded protein: CASSIIGGLVSSYNEQFF. Full variable domain (missing parts from reference TRBV19 and TRBJ2-1): DGGITQSPKYLFRKEGQNVTLSCEQNLNHDAMYWYRQDPGQGLRLIYYSQIVNDFQKGDIAEGYSVSREKKESFPLTVTSAQKNPTAFYLCASSIIGGLVSSYNEQFFGPGTRLTVL.

The rearrangement joins TRBV7-9 to TRBJ1-2; possibly TRBD1 for D (5 bases). This CDR3 contains 17 residues. V lost 1 base to trimming and J lost 1 base, with 16 bases between them. Looked up from germline, CDR1 is SEHNR and CDR2 is FQNEAQ (reference sequence). Written as DNA, the CDR3 is TGTGCCAGCAGCTTAGAAGGCTCAGGGACCTTTAACTATGGCTACACCTTC. Translating it yields CASSLEGSGTFNYGYTF.

This clonotype was recorded at least ten times. The J gene is TRBJ2-7, the V gene TRBV5-1, with TRBD1 matching 10 bases. The germline gives CDR1 SGHRS, CDR2 YFSETQ. Trimming cost V 4 bases and J 3 bases; bases outside gene matches: 4. This CDR3 region has 14 residues. CDR3 coding DNA: TGCGCCAGCAGCCAGGGACAGGGGATCTACGAGCAGTACTTC. Translated, it gives CASSQGQGIYEQYF.

This clonotype has ten or more counts. J is TRBJ1-1 and V is TRBV9; D is undetermined. V shed 4 bases and J shed 0 bases, with 13 bases lying between them. The CDR3 is 15 residues long. Per germline, CDR1 SGDLS and CDR2 YYNGEE. CDR3: CASSSGGVMNTEAFF. CDR3 sequence (DNA): TGTGCCAGCAGCTCCGGTGGAGTCATGAACACTGAAGCTTTCTTT.

In its sample, this clonotype was seen many times. The chain employs TRBV9 and TRBJ2-7; 7 bases align to TRBD1. In germline, CDR1 is SGDLS, CDR2 YYNGEE. Trimming cost V 3 bases and J 3 bases; bases outside gene matches: 6. The CDR3 has 14 residues. The CDR3 DNA sequence: TGTGCCAGCAGCGCAGGGGGAACTCTCTACGAGCAGTACTTC. It translates to CASSAGGTLYEQYF.

The rearrangement joins TRBV9 to TRBJ2-1; D possibly uses TRBD1 or TRBD2 (5 bases each). Trimming took off 7 bases at V and 10 bases at J, with 18 bases between the two ends. CDR3 length: 13 amino acids. Germline CDR1 and CDR2: SGDLS and YYNGEE. CDR3 in amino acids: CASGTSRNHEQFF. The CDR3 DNA reads as TGTGCCAGCGGGACCTCAAGAAACCACGAGCAGTTCTTC.

This clonotype has more than one count but fewer than ten. The chain couples TRBV7-6 to TRBJ2-7; possible D gene TRBD2, 5 bases. Germline CDR1 and CDR2: SGHVS and FNYEAQ. The CDR3 is 15 residues long. The V end lost 1 base, the J end lost 0 bases, and 10 bases lay between the germline ends. CDR3 region: CASSLGRFLSYEQYF. As DNA, the CDR3 is TGTGCCAGCAGCTTAGGGAGGTTCCTCTCCTACGAGCAGTACTTC.

This clonotype occurred a few times. The V gene is TRBV24-1, the J gene TRBJ2-1, with 8 bases that match TRBD2. CDR3 length: 14 residues. Germline V gene data show CDR1 as KGHDR and CDR2 as SFDVKD. Losses at the gene ends were 6 bases for V and 2 bases for J; bases not matched to a gene: 2. The CDR3 DNA follows: TGTGCCACCAGTACAGCGGGAGCCTACAATGAGCAGTTCTTC. Residues: CATSTAGAYNEQFF.

This clonotype showed up just a few times. V gene TRBV10-3 combines with J gene TRBJ1-6; TRBD1 might be the D (5 bases). Between the trimmed V and J ends, which lost 10 bases and 6 bases, there was a span of 19 bases. CDR3 length: 15 residues. Germline values: CDR1 ENHRY, CDR2 SYGVKD. The CDR3 nucleotides are TGTGCCACGAGACTTGGGGACGGTACTAATTCACCCCTCCACTTT. It yields the protein CATRLGDGTNSPLHF.

The J gene is TRBJ2-1, the V gene TRBV24-1; a possible D gene is TRBD1 (7 bases). This CDR3 has 17 residues. Per germline, CDR1 KGHDR and CDR2 SFDVKD. The V end lost 2 bases, the J end lost 15 bases, and 28 bases lay between the germline ends. CDR3 sequence reads: CATSDWRGNKGAQWMFF. CDR3 nucleotides: TGTGCCACCAGTGATTGGCGGGGAAATAAGGGGGCACAGTGGATGTTCTTC.

The genes are TRBV18 and TRBJ2-7; 9 positions match TRBD1. The CDR3 has 16 residues. The V gene end was trimmed by 3 bases and the J gene end by 4 bases; junction bases not matched to a gene: 10. Germline CDR1 is KGHSH and CDR2 is LQKENI. The CDR3 sequence is CASSPQQGAVPYEQYF. The CDR3 DNA follows: TGTGCCAGCTCACCTCAACAGGGGGCAGTCCCTTACGAGCAGTACTTC.

V and J are TRBV5-1 and TRBJ2-3; 10 nucleotides align to TRBD2. Germline V gene sequence: CDR1 SGHRS, CDR2 YFSETQ. Trimming removed 0 bases from V and 0 bases from J; junction bases left unmatched: 10. This CDR3 region has 19 residues. The CDR3 nucleotides read TGCGCCAGCAGCTTGGCCAGGACTAGCGGACCCGAGAGCACAGATACGCAGTATTTT. Translation: CASSLARTSGPESTDTQYF.

This clonotype came up a few times. The V call is TRBV15, the J call TRBJ2-7; D is uncertain. Germline V gene data show CDR1 as LNHNV and CDR2 as YYDKDF (reference sequence). Trimming pared 0 bases from V and 7 bases from J, leaving 13 bases between. The CDR3 consists of 14 residues. CDR3 sequence (DNA): TGTGCCACCAGCAGAGATGAATGGCGGTTGGAGCAGTACTTC. It is translated as CATSRDEWRLEQYF.

The chain combines TRBV7-6 with TRBJ2-3; a possible D gene is TRBD1 (5 bases). With 6 bases removed from V and 6 bases from J, the gap between germline ends came to 16 bases. Germline V gene lookup returns CDR1 SGHVS and CDR2 FNYEAQ. CDR3 length equals 14 residues. The CDR3 DNA follows: TGTGCCAGCAGGCCCTTAGTAGGGGTGGATACGCAGTATTTT. Translation: CASRPLVGVDTQYF.

This chain links TRBV5-6 with TRBJ1-5, with 8 bases identical to TRBD1. V lost 5 bases to trimming and J lost 5 bases; unmatched junction nucleotides: 6. Germline-derived CDR1 and CDR2 are SGHDT and YYEEEE. CDR3 length: 14 amino acids. CDR3 protein: CASSRTGLDQPQHF. The CDR3 nucleotides are TGTGCCAGCAGTCGGACAGGGTTGGATCAGCCCCAGCATTTT.

This clonotype has only a few counts. The CDR3 coding sequence is TGCAGTGCTAGTACAGGACGGCAGTTCTTC. Translating it yields CSASTGRQFF. The chain links TRBV20-1 to TRBJ2-1; D is possibly TRBD1 (5 bases). The V and J ends lost 3 bases and 12 bases respectively, with 9 bases between them. In germline, CDR1 is DFQATT, CDR2 SNEGSKA (reference sequence). CDR3 length: 10 residues.

This clonotype was picked up many times. V gene TRBV3-1 combines with J gene TRBJ2-1; TRBD2 agrees at 10 bases. The V gene's germline CDR1 is LGHDT and CDR2 YNNKEL (reference sequence). This CDR3 has 16 amino acids. The ends lost 3 bases at V and 8 bases at J; junction bases unmatched: 10. CDR3 DNA: TGTGCCAGCAGCCACTCAAGCGGGAGGGCCAGCGATGAGCAGTTCTTC. It codes for CASSHSSGRASDEQFF.

With respect to this clonotype: One end of the junction varies from germline; a read error may be responsible. The chain uses TRBV28 and TRBJ2-3, with D possibly TRBD2 on 6 matching bases. Germline assignment: CDR1 MDHEN and CDR2 SYDVKM. The CDR3 contains 12 residues. CDR3 sequence (DNA): TGTGCCAGCAGCCCCCCGGGACTGAAAGCCCGGTTT. Protein product: CASSPPGLKARF. The full variable domain, completed using reference TRBV28 and TRBJ2-3, is DVKVTQSSRYLVKRTGEKVFLECVQDMDHENMFWYRQDPGLGLRLIYFSYDVKMKEKGDIPEGYSVSREKKERFSLILESASTNQTSMYLCASSPPGLKARFGPGTRLTVL.

This clonotype was detected a few times. The genes are TRBV4-1 and TRBJ1-5, with 8 positions matching TRBD1. CDR1 and CDR2 (germline): MGHRA, YSYEKL. This CDR3 has 13 amino acids. With 3 bases clipped from V and 7 bases from J, the junction kept 2 bases outside the gene matches. CDR3 nucleotide sequence: TGCGCCAGCAGCCACCAGGGGGCGCAGCCCCAGCATTTT. Its protein is CASSHQGAQPQHF.

The chain couples TRBV10-1 to TRBJ2-3, with TRBD2 matching 7 bases. The CDR3 has 14 amino acids. V lost 8 bases and J lost 6; bases outside the gene matches: 11. Germline CDR1 and CDR2: WNHNN and SYGVQD (reference sequence). This chain's CDR3 is CASALGLPPDTQYF. The CDR3 bases are TGCGCCAGCGCCCTGGGACTACCCCCCGATACGCAGTATTTT.

The chain joins TRBV9 to TRBJ2-1; 10 positions match TRBD2. The V gene end was trimmed by 0 bases and the J gene end by 6 bases; junction bases not matched to a gene: 6. There are 16 residues in the CDR3. Germline V gene sequence: CDR1 SGDLS, CDR2 YYNGEE. The CDR3 region is CASSVGGLADFNEQFF. The CDR3 region has the DNA TGTGCCAGCAGCGTAGGAGGACTAGCGGACTTCAATGAGCAGTTCTTC.